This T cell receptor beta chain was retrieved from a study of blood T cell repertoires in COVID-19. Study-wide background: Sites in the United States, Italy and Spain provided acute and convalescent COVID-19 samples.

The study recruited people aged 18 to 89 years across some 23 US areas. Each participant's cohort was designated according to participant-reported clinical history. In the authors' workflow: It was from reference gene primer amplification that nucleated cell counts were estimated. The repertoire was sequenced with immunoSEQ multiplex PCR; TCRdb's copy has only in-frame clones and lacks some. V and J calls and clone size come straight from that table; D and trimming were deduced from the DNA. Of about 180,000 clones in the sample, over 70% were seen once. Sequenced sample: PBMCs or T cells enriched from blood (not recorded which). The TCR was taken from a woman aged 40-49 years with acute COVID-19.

In DNA form, the CDR3 reads TGTGCCACCGCCCCCGCCCGTAAAAGCTTCTACAATGAGCAGTTCTTC. It translates to CATAPARKSFYNEQFF. The chain carries TRBV19 and TRBJ2-1; D is uncertain. Between the trimmed V and J ends, which lost 10 bases and 3 bases, there was a span of 22 bases. The CDR3 covers 16 residues. The germline V gene encodes CDR1 LNHDA and CDR2 SQIVND (reference sequence).